This T cell receptor beta chain was profiled in a study of response to subunit inactivated influenza vaccine. This clonotype has just a few counts. Its target is not known. Whole-study results and caveats: With each seasonal influenza vaccination, the authors suggested, few new T cells are recruited.

TCRdb fed the RT-PCR reads into MiXCR, producing one record per CDR3 protein. The sample carries a few hundred thousand distinct CDR3 sequences, 20% to 25% recorded once. Germline V gives CDR1 SEHNR, CDR2 FQNEAQ (reference sequence). With 7 bases removed from V and 2 bases from J, the gap between germline ends came to 8 bases. The CDR3 has 12 amino acids. The sequence was collected from a man between 50 and 70 years old who received an inactivated influenza vaccine. The chain is built from TRBV7-9 and TRBJ1-1; D is unclear. The material was PBMCs from blood, obtained 21 months after vaccination. CDR3: CASTRINTEAFF. The CDR3 DNA is TGTGCCAGCACTCGGATTAACACTGAAGCTTTCTTT.